This T cell receptor beta chain was found in a study of T cell responses to AZD1222 COVID-19 vaccine. Clones were read by immunoSEQ multiplex PCR, and TCRdb kept only the in-frame ones, dropping some. Altogether about 110,000 clones are present, roughly 84% being singletons, with the ten largest covering about 3.5%. The CDR3 consists of 15 residues. Trimming shortened V by 4 bases and J by 3 bases, and 16 bases separated the two germline ends. CDR1 and CDR2 from the germline V gene are SGHTA and FQGTGA. The sample was peripheral blood, taken on day 0 of AZD1222 vaccination. The clonotype comes from an adult in good health. The chain has TRBV7-3 and TRBJ2-7, with D hard to call. The CDR3 spells CASSSGPSIYYEQYF. The CDR3 coding sequence is TGTGCCAGCAGCTCCGGACCCTCCATATACTACGAGCAGTACTTC.